The T cell receptor beta chain under discussion was sequenced for a study of OX40 agonist ivuxolimab in advanced cancers. Regarding the complete study: Ivuxolimab, which targeted the costimulatory receptor OX40 (CD134), was an agonistic, fully human IgG2 monoclonal antibody. Intravenous ivuxolimab was administered to patients every 2 weeks at six dose levels: 0.01, 0.1, 0.3, 1.5, 3 and 10 mg/kg. Patients were allowed to have had prior anti-PD-1, anti-PD-L1 or anti-CTLA-4 therapy, and approximately 37% of the dose-escalation patients had been treated with checkpoint inhibitors. Three dose-escalation patients achieved partial responses, one with hepatocellular carcinoma and two with cutaneous melanoma. Peripheral TCRbeta sequencing aimed to test whether ivuxolimab altered TCR sequence diversity and caused clonal T-cell expansion. In the dose-escalation cohort, over 65% of patients were male, and the mean age was around 60 years, with a range of 23 to 79. Of the roughly 53 patients in dose escalation, some 20 had hepatocellular carcinoma, some 15 had melanoma, 9 had renal cell carcinoma and 9 had head and neck cancer. The paper reports the monotherapy dose-escalation portion (N of about 47 patients) of the phase I ivuxolimab trial. Summary of the overall study and its limitations: In the 0.1-3.0 mg/kg groups, partial responders were among the patients with the lowest normalized peripheral clonal expansion, particularly in CD8+ T cells. Antigen specificity was not determined for the clonally expanded peripheral T cells. On average, CD8+ T cells showed more expanded clones than CD4+ T cells after ivuxolimab. Low levels of normalized T-cell clonal expansion were also seen in some nonresponding patients. At doses of 0.1 to 3.0 mg/kg, clonal expansion of both CD4+ and CD8+ T cells in blood was seen between baseline and week 6.

Notes on this clone: Which antigen it targets is not known. Base qualities are not provided; no much larger clone lies one nucleotide away.

The trim is 5 bases for V and 6 bases for J, with a gap of 13 bases between the germline ends. The CDR3 runs 14 residues from the cysteine to the phenylalanine. Of the read, only the CDR3 DNA is kept; its 42 bases are in frame from base 1. For CDR1 and CDR2, the germline V gene (reference sequence) lists SEHNR and FQNEAQ. The trial excluded patients who had a history of autoimmune disease or were on systemic immunosuppression. Peripheral blood for TCR sequencing was collected from all dose cohorts at baseline, on cycle 4 day 1, and on cycle 7 day 1. Samples came from an open-label, multicenter, first-in-human phase I dose-escalation trial of ivuxolimab. Adults with locally advanced or metastatic melanoma, renal cell, hepatocellular, or head and neck squamous cell carcinoma were enrolled in the trial. CD4+ and CD8+ T cells were sorted separately from peripheral blood before TCR sequencing. To sequence the TCRbeta CDR3 region, genomic DNA was isolated from the sorted cells. The immunoSEQ Assay was used to sequence the TCRbeta CDR3 regions. TCRdb stores this immuneACCESS table with in-frame sequences only. Part of the clones is absent; in the studies checked, under half of the shortfall reflects unresolved V genes, and no reason is known for the rest. Across this sample there are some 35,000 clones, with around 73% seen only once. The top ten constitute roughly 21% of the sample.

This receptor was taken from an adult with an advanced solid tumor such as melanoma, head and neck, liver or kidney cancer. The chain links TRBV7-9 with TRBJ2-2, with the identity of the D gene unclear. This specimen was CD4+ or CD8+ T cells sorted from blood, taken in a trial of the OX40 agonist ivuxolimab. The CDR3: CASSLLVLAGELFF. In nucleotides, the sequence is TGTGCCAGCAGCCTCCTTGTCCTGGCCGGGGAGCTGTTTTTT.